What follows are 28 T cell receptor beta chains derived from one specimen sequenced in a study of cytomegalovirus exposure and HLA in healthy donors (dated by TCRdb to between 2016 and 2019). The method was the immunoSEQ multiplex PCR assay. In its TCRdb copy, this immuneACCESS table keeps in-frame sequences only and misses some clones. Where compared with another copy, unresolved V genes explain less than half of these, and the others have no known cause. The sample table contains around 190,000 clones; only one count was recorded for roughly 82% of them. More than 1.1% of the sample is held by the ten biggest clonotypes. Sequenced input: PBMCs. These receptors were collected from a woman aged 18-30 years in good health and CMV-seronegative.

There are many counts of this clone. CDR3 nucleotide sequence: TGTGCCTGGAGAGGGCTTCTAGCGGGGCTCGAGCAGTACTTC. Amino acid sequence: CAWRGLLAGLEQYF. The rearrangement joins TRBV30 to TRBJ2-7, with 9 bases aligning to TRBD2. The CDR3 has 14 amino acids. V lost 3 bases, J lost 6 bases, and 9 bases stayed unmatched. The germline V gene has CDR1 GTSNPN and CDR2 SVGIG (reference sequence). The whole variable domain, remainder taken from reference TRBV30 and TRBJ2-7, is SQTIHQWPATLVQPVGSPLSLECTVEGTSNPNLYWYRQAAGRGLQLLFYSVGIGQISSEVPQNLSASRPQDRQFILSSKKLLLSDSGFYLCAWRGLLAGLEQYFGPGTRLTVT.

The genes are TRBV7-8 and TRBJ2-1; weak D call: TRBD2 (6 bases). In germline, CDR1 is SGHVS, CDR2 FQNEAQ. The length of the CDR3 is 14 residues. Trimming took off 5 bases at V and 9 bases at J, with 17 bases between the two ends. The CDR3 bases are TGTGCCAGCAGCGGGTGGGGGGTAGCAGGTGAGCAGTTCTTC. It yields the protein CASSGWGVAGEQFF. Variable domain in full (rest from reference TRBV7-8 and TRBJ2-1): GAGVSQSPRYKVAKRGQDVALRCDPISGHVSLFWYQQALGQGPEFLTYFQNEAQLDKSGLPSDRFFAERPEGSVSTLKIQRTQQEDSAVYLCASSGWGVAGEQFFGPGTRLTVL.

V is TRBV19 and J is TRBJ1-5, with TRBD1 identical over 10 bases. Trimming took 5 bases from V and 2 from J; bases not matched to a gene: 12. The CDR3 has 18 residues. Germline CDR1 is LNHDA and CDR2 is SQIVND (reference sequence). CDR3 sequence (DNA): TGTGCCAGTAGTGAGGACAGGGGGTTGAGGTCGGGCAATCAGCCCCAGCATTTT. Translating it yields CASSEDRGLRSGNQPQHF.

CDR3 nucleotides: TGTGCCAGCAGCCAAGATGGGGGGGAGTCAGATACGCAGTATTTT. Amino acids: CASSQDGGESDTQYF. V usage is TRBV4-2 and J usage is TRBJ2-3, with TRBD2 identical over 7 bases. After removal of 0 bases from V and 4 bases from J, the junction contained 4 bases not matched to a gene. Germline V gene lookup returns CDR1 LGHNA and CDR2 YNFKEQ. The CDR3 has 15 amino acids.

This rearrangement joins TRBV29-1 to TRBJ1-2; possible D gene TRBD1, 6 bases. The germline V and J ends were trimmed by 6 bases and 6 bases, with 17 bases remaining between them. The length of the CDR3 is 13 residues. CDR1 and CDR2 (germline): SQVTM, ANQGSEA. The CDR3 sequence is CSVGSGGADGYTF. DNA for the CDR3: TGCAGCGTGGGGTCCGGGGGGGCGGATGGCTACACCTTC.

The rearrangement uses TRBV5-1 and TRBJ1-1; TRBD1 is a possible D gene (5 bases). V gave up 5 bases and J gave up 1 base, with 6 bases separating them. Germline V gene sequence: CDR1 SGHRS, CDR2 YFSETQ. This CDR3 is built from 12 residues. CDR3 sequence (DNA): TGCGCCAGCAGTACAGGGAACACTGAAGCTTTCTTT. Protein: CASSTGNTEAFF.

The chain links TRBV4-1 to TRBJ1-5; TRBD1 matches at 9 bases. CDR1 and CDR2 (germline): MGHRA, YSYEKL. Trimming at V came to 0 bases and at J to 5 bases, leaving 5 bases not matched to a gene. This CDR3 has 16 residues. CDR3 amino acids: CASSQDGQGWHQPQHF. CDR3 coding DNA: TGCGCCAGCAGCCAAGACGGACAGGGGTGGCATCAGCCCCAGCATTTT.

The sample holds a few counts of this clone. The rearrangement links TRBV2 to TRBJ2-5; possibly TRBD1 for D (5 bases). The CDR3 runs 13 residues. Trimming shortened V by 7 bases and J by 5 bases, and 14 bases separated the two germline ends. CDR1 is SNHLY, CDR2 FYNNEI, per germline. In DNA, the CDR3 is TGTGCCAGCAACGAAGACAGTGGTGAGACCCAGTACTTC. Amino acids: CASNEDSGETQYF.

CDR3 DNA sequence: TGTGCCAGCAGCTTGGATGGGGGGACGACGGGGACCCAGTACTTC. It yields the protein CASSLDGGTTGTQYF. The chain employs TRBV5-4 and TRBJ2-5; tentatively, D is TRBD2 (6 bases). With 0 bases removed from V and 7 bases from J, the gap between germline ends came to 16 bases. This CDR3 is built from 15 residues. Looked up from germline, CDR1 is SGHNT and CDR2 is YYREEE (reference sequence).

The chain links TRBV6-1 to TRBJ2-5, with TRBD1 matching over 10 bases. The CDR3 has 17 residues. The V gene end was trimmed by 1 base and the J gene end by 5 bases; junction bases not matched to a gene: 10. Germline loops: CDR1 MNHNS, CDR2 SASEGT. Here the CDR3 reads CASSEGRGQGIWETQYF. As DNA, the CDR3 is TGTGCCAGCAGTGAAGGGCGGGGACAGGGGATTTGGGAGACCCAGTACTTC.

This clone has more than one count but fewer than ten. The chain couples TRBV27 to TRBJ2-2; weak D call: TRBD2 (7 bases). The CDR3 totals 16 residues. CDR1 is MNHEY and CDR2 is SMNVEV in the germline V gene (reference sequence). Trimming took off 4 bases at V and 3 bases at J, with 15 bases between the two ends. CDR3 DNA sequence: TGTGCCAGCAGTTCTCCTCGGGGGGCCGACACCGGGGAGCTGTTTTTT. Translation: CASSSPRGADTGELFF.

This sequence joins TRBV7-8 and TRBJ2-7; a possible D gene is TRBD2 (6 bases). The length of the CDR3 is 15 residues. V was pared by 2 bases and J by 3 bases, with 14 bases between. The germline V gene encodes CDR1 SGHVS and CDR2 FQNEAQ. The CDR3 loop is CASSLRAGRSYEQYF. The DNA of the CDR3 is TGTGCCAGCAGCTTACGGGCAGGGAGGAGCTACGAGCAGTACTTC. Variable domain in full (rest from reference TRBV7-8 and TRBJ2-7): GAGVSQSPRYKVAKRGQDVALRCDPISGHVSLFWYQQALGQGPEFLTYFQNEAQLDKSGLPSDRFFAERPEGSVSTLKIQRTQQEDSAVYLCASSLRAGRSYEQYFGPGTRLTVT.

Only a few counts were recorded for this clone. The rearrangement uses TRBV18 and TRBJ1-2, with TRBD1 matching over 7 bases. The CDR3 runs 13 residues. Germline V gives CDR1 KGHSH, CDR2 LQKENI. The junction had 4 bases not matched to a gene; V was cut back by 6 bases and J by 3 bases. The CDR3 DNA reads TGTGCCAGCTCGGCCGGGACAGACTATGGCTACACCTTC. Encoded protein: CASSAGTDYGYTF.

This chain connects TRBV5-1 to TRBJ2-5; D gene ambiguous. The CDR3 runs to 16 residues. Trimming took off 0 bases at V and 2 bases at J, with 14 bases between the two ends. Per the germline V gene, CDR1 is SGHRS and CDR2 is YFSETQ. This CDR3 reads CASSLARIGNQETQYF. Written as DNA, the CDR3 is TGCGCCAGCAGCTTGGCTAGAATAGGAAATCAAGAGACCCAGTACTTC.

This clone was seen only a few times. This chain connects TRBV30 to TRBJ1-2; 8 positions agree with TRBD1. Germline V gene sequence: CDR1 GTSNPN, CDR2 SVGIG (reference sequence). After removal of 2 bases from V and 7 bases from J, the junction contained 12 bases not matched to a gene. CDR3 size: 15 residues. The CDR3 is CAWSTTAGQVSGYTF. The CDR3 DNA reads as TGTGCCTGGAGTACTACCGCGGGACAGGTATCTGGCTACACCTTC.

The chain uses TRBV6-6 and TRBJ2-1; a weak D match, TRBD2 (5 bases). Germline CDR1 is MNHNY and CDR2 is SVGAGI (reference sequence). The V gene lost 5 bases and the J gene lost 9 bases, with 8 bases spanning the gap. The CDR3 is 11 residues long. Written as DNA, the CDR3 is TGTGCCAGCAGTAGAGAGGGTGAGCAGTTCTTC. Protein product: CASSREGEQFF.

The chain recombines TRBV5-6 with TRBJ1-1; D possibly corresponds to TRBD1 (5 bases). CDR1 SGHDT and CDR2 YYEEEE come from the germline V gene. The V gene lost 2 bases and the J gene lost 11 bases, with 16 bases spanning the gap. This CDR3 spans 13 amino acids. The CDR3 region is CASSFEREGLAFF. CDR3 bases: TGTGCCAGCAGCTTTGAAAGGGAGGGGTTGGCTTTCTTT.

This clone was observed once. This CDR3 is CASSLAGQVFYEQYF. CDR3 bases: TGTGCCAGCAGTCTCGCGGGACAGGTATTCTACGAGCAGTACTTC. The chain uses TRBV27 and TRBJ2-7, with TRBD1 matching over 8 bases. Germline V gene data show CDR1 as MNHEY and CDR2 as SMNVEV (reference sequence). The CDR3 has 15 residues. Trimming removed 5 bases from V and 3 bases from J; junction bases left unmatched: 9.

The chain uses TRBV6-6 and TRBJ2-7; the match to TRBD1 covers 9 bases. Germline CDR1 and CDR2: MNHNY and SVGAGI (reference sequence). Trimming at V came to 3 bases and at J to 2 bases, leaving 5 bases not matched to a gene. The CDR3 contains 15 residues. Here the CDR3 reads CASSYWDRAPYEQYF. CDR3 nucleotides: TGTGCCAGCAGTTATTGGGACAGGGCCCCCTACGAGCAGTACTTC.

The count of this clone is one. The gene calls are TRBV9 and TRBJ1-2; D uncertain. V lost 2 bases, J lost 8 bases, and 19 bases lay in between. In germline, CDR1 is SGDLS, CDR2 YYNGEE. The CDR3 contains 15 residues. CDR3 sequence: CASSVAWPSRWGYTF. The CDR3 nucleotides read TGTGCCAGCAGCGTGGCTTGGCCTAGCCGGTGGGGCTACACCTTC. Drawing the rest from reference TRBV9 and TRBJ1-2, the complete variable domain is DSGVTQTPKHLITATGQRVTLRCSPRSGDLSVYWYQQSLDQGLQFLIQYYNGEERAKGNILERFSAQQFPDLHSELNLSSLELGDSALYFCASSVAWPSRWGYTFGSGTRLTVV.

This clone showed up just a few times. The chain combines TRBV4-2 with TRBJ2-1, with 9 bases fitting TRBD2. This CDR3 comprises 16 residues. Germline-derived CDR1 and CDR2 are LGHNA and YNFKEQ. The V segment lost 4 bases and the J segment 8 bases; nucleotides outside the gene matches: 12. The CDR3: CASSLHSASGDDEQFF. CDR3 coding DNA: TGTGCCAGCAGCCTCCATTCGGCTAGCGGGGATGATGAGCAGTTCTTC.

This chain links TRBV27 with TRBJ2-2; 13 bases are shared with TRBD2. The CDR3 has 18 residues. Trimming took 6 bases from V and 1 from J; bases not matched to a gene: 8. Germline V gene sequence: CDR1 MNHEY, CDR2 SMNVEV (reference sequence). The CDR3 region is CASRPTSGRALNTGELFF. CDR3 bases: TGTGCCAGCAGGCCAACTAGCGGGAGGGCCTTGAACACCGGGGAGCTGTTTTTT.

CDR3 sequence: CASSFSPPGLASYEQYF. In DNA, the CDR3 is TGTGCCAGCAGCTTTTCCCCTCCTGGACTAGCGAGCTACGAGCAGTACTTC. The J gene is TRBJ2-7, the V gene TRBV7-8; 9 nucleotides align to TRBD2. V trimming: 3 bases; J trimming: 3 bases; junction bases outside the gene matches: 12. The germline V gene has CDR1 SGHVS and CDR2 FQNEAQ. This CDR3 is 17 amino acids long.

This sequence joins TRBV5-1 and TRBJ1-5; a weak D match, TRBD1 (6 bases). CDR1 is SGHRS, CDR2 YFSETQ, per germline. CDR3 length: 15 residues. Trimming stripped 0 bases from V and 6 bases from J, with 13 bases between. CDR3 nucleotides: TGCGCCAGCAGCTTGGAACCAGGGGTAAGTCAGCCCCAGCATTTT. This gives the protein CASSLEPGVSQPQHF.

The chain joins TRBV5-5 to TRBJ2-3; 10 bases are shared with TRBD1. After removal of 4 bases from V and 4 bases from J, the junction contained 3 bases not matched to a gene. CDR1 and CDR2 (germline): SGHKS, YYEKEE (reference sequence). The length of the CDR3 is 14 residues. This CDR3 is CASSLGQGADTQYF. DNA of the CDR3: TGTGCCAGCAGCCTAGGACAGGGGGCAGATACGCAGTATTTT. The whole variable domain, filled in from reference TRBV5-5 and TRBJ2-3, reads DAGVTQSPTHLIKTRGQQVTLRCSPISGHKSVSWYQQVLGQGPQFIFQYYEKEERGRGNFPDRFSARQFPNYSSELNVNALLLGDSALYLCASSLGQGADTQYFGPGTRLTVL.

This sequence joins TRBV5-1 and TRBJ1-1; D gene unclear. Germline loops: CDR1 SGHRS, CDR2 YFSETQ. Trimming took 3 bases from V and 3 from J, leaving 15 bases between them. The CDR3 length is 15 residues. CDR3 loop: CASSYSGPWDTEAFF. In DNA form, the CDR3 reads TGCGCCAGCAGCTACTCGGGTCCTTGGGACACTGAAGCTTTCTTT.

The rearrangement links TRBV18 to TRBJ2-4; 9 bases align to TRBD1. The CDR3 is 16 amino acids. Germline V gives CDR1 KGHSH, CDR2 LQKENI. V shed 3 bases and J 5 bases; nucleotides not matched to a gene: 8. DNA for the CDR3: TGTGCCAGCTCACCGCTACAGGGGGCGGTTGAAAACATTCAGTACTTC. Protein: CASSPLQGAVENIQYF.

The J gene is TRBJ1-1, the V gene TRBV6-5; D may be TRBD1 (6 bases). The V end was cut by 4 bases, the J end by 10 bases, with 22 bases between. The CDR3 sequence is 15 residues long. Germline CDR1 reads MNHEY; CDR2 reads SVGAGI. In DNA, the CDR3 is TGTGCCAGCAGTTCCTCGACCAGGGTCAGGGGCGGAGCTTTCTTT. Translation gives CASSSSTRVRGGAFF.